The 21 T cell receptor beta chains presented below share a single source sample, sequenced in a study of blood T cell repertoires in COVID-19. Here immunoSEQ multiplex PCR was the method, and the copy in TCRdb shows in-frame clones only, minus some. In the table there are fewer than 250,000 clones, around four fifths of which are singletons. Sequenced input: peripheral blood. These receptors were obtained from a middle-aged man with acute or convalescent COVID-19.

The chain employs TRBV19 and TRBJ1-5, with D uncertain. Trimming pared 5 bases from V and 6 bases from J, leaving 8 bases between. CDR3 length equals 12 residues. Germline V lookup: CDR1 LNHDA, CDR2 SQIVND (reference sequence). The CDR3: CASSRVGQPQHF. As DNA, the CDR3 is TGTGCCAGTAGTCGGGTCGGTCAGCCCCAGCATTTT.

Ten or more counts support this clone. V and J are TRBV7-9 and TRBJ2-5; D is possibly TRBD2 (6 bases). V shed 5 bases and J shed 5 bases, with 21 bases lying between them. This CDR3 has 16 amino acids. In germline, CDR1 is SEHNR, CDR2 FQNEAQ (reference sequence). The CDR3 DNA reads as TGTGCCAGCAGCCCCCGGGACTCCACCCGGCAGGAGACCCAGTACTTC. Translating gives CASSPRDSTRQETQYF. The variable domain in full, completed from reference TRBV7-9 and TRBJ2-5, reads DTGVSQNPRHKITKRGQNVTFRCDPISEHNRLYWYRQTLGQGPEFLTYFQNEAQLEKSRLLSDRFSAERPKGSFSTLEIQRTEQGDSAMYLCASSPRDSTRQETQYFGPGTRLLVL.

This clone has a handful of counts. The sample contains more than one DNA sequence encoding this CDR3. Written as DNA, the CDR3 is TGTGCCAGCAGACCGGGACAGTATAATTCACCCCTCCACTTT. Its protein is CASRPGQYNSPLHF. This rearrangement joins TRBV6-5 to TRBJ1-6; 7 positions match TRBD1. Germline V gives CDR1 MNHEY, CDR2 SVGAGI. This CDR3 region has 14 residues. Trimming at V came to 6 bases and at J to 4 bases, leaving 3 bases not matched to a gene.

This clone was detected only once. The chain has TRBV11-2 and TRBJ1-3; D remains unclear. V shed 0 bases and J shed 2 bases, with 11 bases lying between them. Germline assignment: CDR1 SGHAT and CDR2 FQNNGV. This CDR3 has 16 residues. CDR3 amino acids: CASSLDRSSTGNTIYF. Here the CDR3 DNA reads TGTGCCAGCAGCTTAGATCGAAGCTCTACTGGAAACACCATATATTTT.

The sample holds a few counts of this clone. The gene calls are TRBV18 and TRBJ2-1; D is possibly TRBD1 (6 bases). This CDR3 spans 16 amino acids. The germline CDR1 and CDR2 sequences are KGHSH and LQKENI. Trimming took 6 bases from V and 5 from J, leaving 20 bases between them. The CDR3 loop reads CASSPLQGPADNEQFF. DNA for the CDR3: TGTGCCAGCTCTCCTCTTCAGGGGCCAGCTGACAATGAGCAGTTCTTC.

DNA for the CDR3: TGTGCCAGCAGCGTAGCGGGGTCCGGAAACACCATATATTTT. Translation: CASSVAGSGNTIYF. The chain links TRBV9 to TRBJ1-3; D remains ambiguous. The CDR3 contains 14 residues. The germline gives CDR1 SGDLS, CDR2 YYNGEE. Trimming removed 0 bases from V and 4 bases from J, with 8 bases in between.

V and J are TRBV6-5 and TRBJ2-2; TRBD2 matches at 7 bases. The V gene end was trimmed by 5 bases and the J gene end by 7 bases; junction bases not matched to a gene: 7. The germline CDR1 and CDR2 sequences are MNHEY and SVGAGI. The CDR3 loop spans 14 amino acids. In DNA, the CDR3 is TGTGCCAGCAGTAGGACTAGAAGGGACGGGGAGCTGTTTTTT. The encoded protein is CASSRTRRDGELFF.

This clone was counted only a few times. The J gene is TRBJ2-7, the V gene TRBV4-1; TRBD2 matches 12 bases. CDR3 size: 18 residues. The ends lost 1 base at V and 0 bases at J; junction bases unmatched: 7. Germline V gene sequence: CDR1 MGHRA, CDR2 YSYEKL. The CDR3 DNA is TGCGCCAGCAGCCAAGTAGGCCTAGCGGGAGGGAACTCCTACGAGCAGTACTTC. Translation gives CASSQVGLAGGNSYEQYF.

The V gene is TRBV10-1, the J gene TRBJ2-1, with 8 bases fitting TRBD2. CDR3 size: 15 residues. The V gene end was trimmed by 6 bases and the J gene end by 5 bases; junction bases not matched to a gene: 9. The germline gives CDR1 WNHNN, CDR2 SYGVQD (reference sequence). CDR3 residues: CASSKSGSGNNEQFF. In DNA, the CDR3 is TGCGCCAGCAGCAAGAGCGGGAGTGGTAACAATGAGCAGTTCTTC.

V and J are TRBV28 and TRBJ1-2; 7 bases line up with TRBD1. This CDR3 contains 16 residues. Trimming cost V 4 bases and J 0 bases; bases outside gene matches: 8. Looked up from germline, CDR1 is MDHEN and CDR2 is SYDVKM. Here the CDR3 reads CASSSQSDRTNYGYTF. The CDR3 nucleotides are TGTGCCAGCAGTTCTCAATCGGACAGGACTAACTATGGCTACACCTTC.

In regard to this clone: The same CDR3 is also encoded by other DNA sequences in this sample. This chain links TRBV2 with TRBJ1-5, with 9 bases fitting TRBD1. Germline V gives CDR1 SNHLY, CDR2 FYNNEI. V shed 5 bases and J 2 bases; nucleotides not matched to a gene: 1. The CDR3 is 14 amino acids. CDR3 nucleotide sequence: TGTGCCAGCAGTCGGACAGGGGGCAATCAGCCCCAGCATTTT. Protein: CASSRTGGNQPQHF.

This chain links TRBV10-3 with TRBJ2-7; the match to TRBD1 covers 8 bases. V dropped 4 bases and J dropped 2; count of bases not matched to a gene: 7. The CDR3 runs to 15 residues. Germline V gene data show CDR1 as ENHRY and CDR2 as SYGVKD. CDR3 sequence reads: CAISASTGVAYEQYF. The CDR3 nucleotides read TGTGCCATCAGTGCCTCGACAGGGGTTGCCTACGAGCAGTACTTC.

This clone was seen once. The V call is TRBV11-1, the J call TRBJ1-1; no definite D call. The CDR3 loop spans 11 amino acids. Deletions cut 6 bases from V and 8 bases from J, with 10 bases between. Germline V CDR1 and CDR2: SGHAT, FQDESV (reference sequence). This CDR3 reads CASSYLVEAFF. The CDR3 coding sequence is TGTGCCAGCAGTTATTTAGTGGAAGCTTTCTTT.

The rearrangement links TRBV5-1 to TRBJ2-7; tentative D call: TRBD2 (6 bases). In germline, CDR1 is SGHRS, CDR2 YFSETQ. The germline V and J ends were trimmed by 4 bases and 3 bases, with 14 bases remaining between them. The CDR3 sequence is 14 residues long. In nucleotides, the CDR3 is TGCGCCAGCAGCCACGGGAGTGTGAACTACGAGCAGTACTTC. This codes for CASSHGSVNYEQYF.

This chain links TRBV7-3 with TRBJ1-6, with unresolved D. CDR1 is SGHTA and CDR2 is FQGTGA in the germline V gene. There are 13 residues in the CDR3. The V end was cut by 5 bases, the J end by 5 bases, with 7 bases between. DNA for the CDR3: TGTGCCAGCAGCCCCGGGGATAATTCACCCCTCCACTTT. The encoded protein is CASSPGDNSPLHF.

The chain carries TRBV7-3 and TRBJ2-7; D gene ambiguous. Germline-derived CDR1 and CDR2 are SGHTA and FQGTGA. This CDR3 has 13 residues. V shed 1 base and J shed 7 bases, with 11 bases lying between them. This CDR3 is CASSLMELQEQYF. CDR3 in DNA: TGTGCCAGCAGCTTAATGGAGCTTCAGGAGCAGTACTTC. Supplemented by reference TRBV7-3 and TRBJ2-7, the full variable domain reads GAGVSQTPSNKVTEKGKYVELRCDPISGHTALYWYRQSLGQGPEFLIYFQGTGAADDSGLPNDRFFAVRPEGSVSTLKIQRTERGDSAVYLCASSLMELQEQYFGPGTRLTVT.

This clone was seen only once. V usage is TRBV30 and J usage is TRBJ1-2; D is ambiguous. The V and J ends lost 4 bases and 8 bases respectively, with 11 bases between them. Germline V lookup: CDR1 GTSNPN, CDR2 SVGIG (reference sequence). The CDR3 contains 11 residues. The CDR3 region is CAWTGQSGYTF. CDR3 DNA sequence: TGTGCCTGGACGGGTCAGAGCGGCTACACCTTC. The full variable domain, rest sourced from reference TRBV30 and TRBJ1-2, is SQTIHQWPATLVQPVGSPLSLECTVEGTSNPNLYWYRQAAGRGLQLLFYSVGIGQISSEVPQNLSASRPQDRQFILSSKKLLLSDSGFYLCAWTGQSGYTFGSGTRLTVV.

The chain has TRBV29-1 and TRBJ2-3; tentatively, D is TRBD2 (6 bases). Looked up from germline, CDR1 is SQVTM and CDR2 is ANQGSEA. There are 14 residues in the CDR3. The ends were cut back, 6 bases at V and 5 bases at J, with 18 bases in the middle. Here the CDR3 DNA reads TGCAGCGTCGAAAGGAGGGACCGAATAGATACGCAGTATTTT. This codes for CSVERRDRIDTQYF.

This chain uses TRBV29-1 with TRBJ1-1; D is possibly TRBD1 (5 bases). V lost 3 bases and J 4 bases, leaving 9 bases between the germline ends. The germline V gene encodes CDR1 SQVTM and CDR2 ANQGSEA. CDR3 length: 12 amino acids. In DNA form, the CDR3 reads TGCAGCGTTGAGGCAGGGCGCACTGAAGCTTTCTTT. Translating it yields CSVEAGRTEAFF. The full variable domain, completed using reference TRBV29-1 and TRBJ1-1, is SAVISQKPSRDICQRGTSLTIQCQVDSQVTMMFWYRQQPGQSLTLIATANQGSEATYESGFVIDKFPISRPNLTFSTLTVSNMSPEDSSIYLCSVEAGRTEAFFGQGTRLTVV.

J is TRBJ2-3 and V is TRBV5-1; D is undetermined. Trimming left V 0 bases short and J 4 bases short, with 6 bases between. CDR1 and CDR2 from the germline V gene are SGHRS and YFSETQ. The CDR3 totals 13 residues. Here the CDR3 reads CASSLAAADTQYF. CDR3 bases: TGCGCCAGCAGCTTGGCCGCAGCAGATACGCAGTATTTT.

The chain recombines TRBV19 with TRBJ1-5; no definite D call. Germline-derived CDR1 and CDR2 are LNHDA and SQIVND (reference sequence). The length of the CDR3 is 13 residues. Trimming removed 9 bases from V and 0 bases from J, with 9 bases in between. In DNA, the CDR3 is TGTGCCAGCGCGGCGGTTAGCAATCAGCCCCAGCATTTT. This encodes CASAAVSNQPQHF.